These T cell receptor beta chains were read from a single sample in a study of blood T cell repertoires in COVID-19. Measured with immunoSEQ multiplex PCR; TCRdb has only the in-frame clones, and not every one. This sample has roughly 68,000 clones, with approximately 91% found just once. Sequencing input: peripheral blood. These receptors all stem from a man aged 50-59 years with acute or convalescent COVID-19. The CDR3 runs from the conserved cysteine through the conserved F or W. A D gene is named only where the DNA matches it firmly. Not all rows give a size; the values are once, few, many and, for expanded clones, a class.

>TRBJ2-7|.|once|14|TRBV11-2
TGTGCCAGCAGCTTAGATCGGAGGGACTACGAGCAGTACTTC
CASSLDRRDYEQYF
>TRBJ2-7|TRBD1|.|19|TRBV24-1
TGTGCCACCAGTGATTTGGGGTTGGTAGGGGACAGGAGCTCCTACGAGCAGTACTTC
CATSDLGLVGDRSSYEQYF
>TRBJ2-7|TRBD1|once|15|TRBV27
TGTGCCAGCAGTCTTTGGACAGGGGTCCCCTACGAGCAGTACTTC
CASSLWTGVPYEQYF
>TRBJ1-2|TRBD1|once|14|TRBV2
TGTGCCAGCAGTGGCCAGGGGGGCGGCTATGGCTACACCTTC
CASSGQGGGYGYTF
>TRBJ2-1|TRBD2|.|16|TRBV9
TGTGCCAGCAGCGTAGGGGGCGGGGGACCTTACAATGAGCAGTTCTTC
CASSVGGGGPYNEQFF
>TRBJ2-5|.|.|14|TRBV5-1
TGCGCCAGCAGCTTGGCGGGTGACGGGGAGACCCAGTACTTC
CASSLAGDGETQYF
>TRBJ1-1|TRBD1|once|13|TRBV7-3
TGTGCCAGCAGCCCCCAGGGGGACACTGAAGCTTTCTTT
CASSPQGDTEAFF
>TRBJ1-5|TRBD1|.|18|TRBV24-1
TGTGCCACCAGTGATTTTGCAGGGGGCGAATGTAGCAATCAGCCCCAGCATTTT
CATSDFAGGECSNQPQHF
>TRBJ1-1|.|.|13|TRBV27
TGTGCCAGCAGTTTATTCATGAACACTGAAGCTTTCTTT
CASSLFMNTEAFF
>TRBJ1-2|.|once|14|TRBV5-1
TGCGCCAGCAGCTTGGGCAGGAGGGATTATGGCTACACCTTC
CASSLGRRDYGYTF
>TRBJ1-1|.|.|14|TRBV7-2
TGTGCCAGCAGCTTAGACGGAGGGATCACTGAAGCTTTCTTT
CASSLDGGITEAFF
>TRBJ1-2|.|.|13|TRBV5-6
TGTGCCAGCACCCTTGGGCTCAGCTATGGCTACACCTTC
CASTLGLSYGYTF
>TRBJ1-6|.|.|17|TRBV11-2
TGTGCCAGCAGCTTAGTTAGTTCAGGCTTCTATAATTCACCCCTCCACTTT
CASSLVSSGFYNSPLHF
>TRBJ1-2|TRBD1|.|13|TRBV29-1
TGCAGCGTTAGGACAGGGGGCAACTATGGCTACACCTTC
CSVRTGGNYGYTF
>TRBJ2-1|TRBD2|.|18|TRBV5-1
TGCGCCAGCAGCTTGGTACCCCCGGGACTAGCGGGGGGCTATGAGCAGTTCTTC
CASSLVPPGLAGGYEQFF
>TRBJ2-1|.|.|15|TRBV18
TGTGCCAGCTCACCAAGGAGCCCACCCGACAATGAGCAGTTCTTC
CASSPRSPPDNEQFF
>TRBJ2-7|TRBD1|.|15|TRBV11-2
TGTGCCAGCAGCTTAGCGACAGGGGGTTCCTACGAGCAGTACTTC
CASSLATGGSYEQYF
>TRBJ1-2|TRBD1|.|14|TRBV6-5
TGTGCCAGCAGGGGGACAGACACTAACTATGGCTACACCTTC
CASRGTDTNYGYTF
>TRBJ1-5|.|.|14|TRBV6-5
TGTGCCAGCAGTTACTCGGACAGAAATCAGCCCCAGCATTTT
CASSYSDRNQPQHF
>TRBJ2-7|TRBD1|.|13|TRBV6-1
TGTGCCAGCAGTGAGACAGGGAAGTTCGAGCAGTACTTC
CASSETGKFEQYF
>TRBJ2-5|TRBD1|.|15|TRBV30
TGTGCCTGGAGTAGGGGACAGGGGCAGTGGGAGACCCAGTACTTC
CAWSRGQGQWETQYF
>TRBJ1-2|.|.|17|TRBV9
TGTGCCAGCAGCGTAGCTAGGACGATAGCGCTAAACTATGGCTACACCTTC
CASSVARTIALNYGYTF
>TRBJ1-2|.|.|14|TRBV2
TGTGCCAGCAGTGAAGGGGGCATCTCCTATGGCTACACCTTC
CASSEGGISYGYTF
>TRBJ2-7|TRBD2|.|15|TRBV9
TGTGCCAGCAGCCAGAGCGGAGCGGGGGGCTACGAGCAGTACTTC
CASSQSGAGGYEQYF
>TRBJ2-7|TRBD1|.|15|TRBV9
TGTGACCGGGGACAGGGGATTAGTTCCTCCTACGAGCAGTACTTC
CDRGQGISSSYEQYF
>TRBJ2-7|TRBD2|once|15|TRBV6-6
TGTGCCAGCAGTTACTCTACTAGCGGCACCTACGAGCAGTACTTC
CASSYSTSGTYEQYF
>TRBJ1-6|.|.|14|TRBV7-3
TGTGCCAGCAGCTACGAGGCATCCGATTCACCCCTCCACTTT
CASSYEASDSPLHF
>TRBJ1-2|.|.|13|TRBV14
TGTGCCAGCAGCCAACAGGCTGGGTATGGCTACACCTTC
CASSQQAGYGYTF
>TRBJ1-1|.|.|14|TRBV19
TGTGCCAGTAGTATAGGGGGGGGGAACGCTGAAGCTTTCTTT
CASSIGGGNAEAFF
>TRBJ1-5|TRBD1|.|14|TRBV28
TGTGCCAGCACCGAGGGGGCGGGGAAACAGCCCCAGCATTTT
CASTEGAGKQPQHF
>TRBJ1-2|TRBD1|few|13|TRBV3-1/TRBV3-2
TGTGCCAGCAGCCAGCAGGGACAGAATGGCTACACCTTC
CASSQQGQNGYTF
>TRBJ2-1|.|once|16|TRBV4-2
TGTGCCAGCAGCCAAGATACGATCAGCTCCTACAATGAGCAGTTCTTC
CASSQDTISSYNEQFF
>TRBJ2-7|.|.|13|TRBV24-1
TGTGCCACCAGTGAACCCACTAGATCCGAGCAGTACTTC
CATSEPTRSEQYF
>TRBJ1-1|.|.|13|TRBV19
TGTGCCAGCTCCGGACAGCCTCCCTCCGAAGCTTTCTTT
CASSGQPPSEAFF
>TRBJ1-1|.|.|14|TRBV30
TGTGCCTGGAGCGGACATCTCATTCCCACTGAAGCTTTCTTT
CAWSGHLIPTEAFF
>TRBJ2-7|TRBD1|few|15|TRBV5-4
TGTGCCAGCAGCTCCCCGGGACAGGGTAGAGGGGAGCAGTACTTC
CASSSPGQGRGEQYF
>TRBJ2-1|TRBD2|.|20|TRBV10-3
TGTGCCATCAGTGAGTCCCCAAGACTAGCGGGCTTAGCTGTGGGCAATGAGCAGTTCTTC
CAISESPRLAGLAVGNEQFF
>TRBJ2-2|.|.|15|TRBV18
TGTGCCAGCTCACGAACTAGATTTAACACCGGGGAGCTGTTTTTT
CASSRTRFNTGELFF
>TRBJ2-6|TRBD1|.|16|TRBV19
TGTGCCAGTAGTACCCAGACAGGGTCTGGGGCCAACGTCCTGACTTTC
CASSTQTGSGANVLTF
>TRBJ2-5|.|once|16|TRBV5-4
TGTGCCAGCAGCCAGGCCCAGACAGGATCGAGAGAGACCCAGTACTTC
CASSQAQTGSRETQYF